These T cell receptor beta chains were read from a single sample in a study of blood T cell repertoires in COVID-19. The data were produced by immunoSEQ multiplex PCR, yet TCRdb's version contains in-frame clones alone and is incomplete. This repertoire shows some 130,000 clones, 79% found once; its top ten account for approximately 3.9%. What was sequenced was peripheral blood. The receptors originated from a woman older than 75 with acute or convalescent COVID-19. Both conserved end residues are part of each CDR3. D genes are given only for firm matches. Where a row states a size, it is once, few, many or the class of an expanded clone; other rows omit it.

CDR3aa | CDR3nt | j_gene | v_gene | abundance | d_gene
CASSPHSSGSRETQYF | TGTGCCAGCAGCCCCCATTCCTCCGGGAGTAGAGAGACCCAGTACTTC | TRBJ2-5 | TRBV9 | NA | NA
CASSLLAGGAYEQYF | TGTGCCAGCAGCTTACTAGCGGGGGGAGCCTACGAGCAGTACTTC | TRBJ2-7 | TRBV7-2 | NA | TRBD2
CASSLGPGTGGNYGYTF | TGTGCCAGCAGCTTAGGGCCTGGGACAGGGGGAAACTATGGCTACACCTTC | TRBJ1-2 | TRBV11-2 | once | TRBD1
CASSIGTSGSITDTQYF | TGTGCCAGTAGTATTGGGACTAGCGGGAGTATCACAGATACGCAGTATTTT | TRBJ2-3 | TRBV19 | NA | TRBD2
CASTPDSYLGYTF | TGTGCCAGTACCCCCGACAGCTACTTGGGCTACACCTTC | TRBJ1-2 | TRBV19 | NA | NA
CARGGQVANYGYTF | TGTGCCAGAGGGGGACAGGTCGCTAACTATGGCTACACCTTC | TRBJ1-2 | TRBV2 | once | TRBD1
CASSFGQGNTEAFF | TGTGCCAGCAGTTTTGGGCAGGGGAACACTGAAGCTTTCTTT | TRBJ1-1 | TRBV6-5 | NA | NA
CASQQGRNTEAFF | TGTGCCAGCCAACAGGGGCGGAACACTGAAGCTTTCTTT | TRBJ1-1 | TRBV27 | NA | TRBD1
CATSRPQGTNEKLFF | TGTGCCACCAGCAGACCACAGGGGACTAATGAAAAACTGTTTTTT | TRBJ1-4 | TRBV15 | NA | TRBD1
CASSPIPGTQYF | TGTGCCAGTAGCCCGATCCCCGGTACGCAGTATTTT | TRBJ2-3 | TRBV19 | many | NA
CASSQAWAAGQETQYF | TGTGCCAGCAGCCAAGCGTGGGCTGCAGGTCAAGAGACCCAGTACTTC | TRBJ2-5 | TRBV4-2 | NA | NA
CASSPRSEPGLRSSKEPQHF | TGTGCCAGCAGTCCGCGTTCCGAGCCAGGTCTCAGATCCAGCAAGGAGCCCCAGCATTTT | TRBJ1-5 | TRBV6-6 | NA | NA
CASSFPGTSGSETQYF | TGTGCCAGCAGCTTTCCCGGGACTAGCGGGAGTGAGACCCAGTACTTC | TRBJ2-5 | TRBV5-4 | NA | TRBD2
CASSQDGPGQGTDTQYF | TGTGCCAGCAGCCAAGATGGACCGGGACAGGGTACAGATACGCAGTATTTT | TRBJ2-3 | TRBV14 | NA | TRBD1
CASSISSGAGGGNEQFF | TGTGCCAGCAGTATCAGCAGCGGAGCGGGAGGAGGGAATGAGCAGTTCTTC | TRBJ2-1 | TRBV7-2 | NA | TRBD2
CASSSGTSGTGELFF | TGCGCCAGCAGCTCCGGGACAAGTGGCACCGGGGAGCTGTTTTTT | TRBJ2-2 | TRBV5-1 | NA | NA
CATSSGTSASTDTQYF | TGTGCCACCAGCAGCGGGACTAGCGCTAGCACAGATACGCAGTATTTT | TRBJ2-3 | TRBV15 | NA | TRBD2
CASSLVGSGSQPQHF | TGTGCCAGCAGCTTAGTAGGATCCGGGAGTCAGCCCCAGCATTTT | TRBJ1-5 | TRBV11-3 | NA | NA
CASSAGQAGGDTGELFF | TGTGCCAGCAGCGCTGGCCAGGCAGGGGGCGACACCGGGGAGCTGTTTTTT | TRBJ2-2 | TRBV9 | NA | TRBD1
CASTPRLTNEKLFF | TGTGCCAGCACCCCGCGGCTAACTAATGAAAAACTGTTTTTT | TRBJ1-4 | TRBV6-5 | NA | NA
CATSRDYGNGQPQHF | TGTGCCACCAGCAGAGATTACGGGAACGGACAGCCCCAGCATTTT | TRBJ1-5 | TRBV15 | NA | NA
CASTSPLEAFF | TGTGCCAGTACGAGTCCTCTTGAAGCTTTCTTT | TRBJ1-1 | TRBV19 | NA | NA
CASGSRGQNQPQHF | TGTGCCAGCGGATCCAGGGGCCAGAATCAGCCCCAGCATTTT | TRBJ1-5 | TRBV6-5 | NA | NA
CASSIAGGFTYEQYF | TGTGCCAGTAGTATAGCGGGCGGGTTTACCTACGAGCAGTACTTC | TRBJ2-7 | TRBV19 | NA | NA
CASSLAGGAGYNEQFF | TGTGCCAGCAGCTTAGCTGGGGGGGCGGGATACAATGAGCAGTTCTTC | TRBJ2-1 | TRBV7-2 | NA | NA
CASRLQGALGAVTEAFF | TGTGCCAGCAGGTTACAGGGGGCGCTTGGAGCGGTCACTGAAGCTTTCTTT | TRBJ1-1 | TRBV28 | NA | TRBD1
CASSQVRSVDEDTQYF | TGCGCCAGCAGCCAGGTACGGAGCGTGGATGAAGATACGCAGTATTTT | TRBJ2-3 | TRBV4-3 | NA | NA
CAVRPASGTRETQYF | TGTGCCGTAAGGCCCGCTAGCGGGACTAGAGAGACCCAGTACTTC | TRBJ2-5 | TRBV30 | NA | TRBD2
CAWSKGDGPLNTEAFF | TGTGCCTGGAGTAAGGGGGACGGCCCCTTGAACACTGAAGCTTTCTTT | TRBJ1-1 | TRBV30 | NA | NA
CAISKPGQGVTEAFF | TGTGCCATCAGTAAACCGGGACAGGGGGTCACTGAAGCTTTCTTT | TRBJ1-1 | TRBV10-3 | NA | TRBD1
CASSLASGGAGEQYF | TGTGCCAGCAGCTTAGCTAGCGGGGGGGCAGGGGAGCAGTACTTC | TRBJ2-7 | TRBV7-2 | NA | TRBD2
CASSYSSVPQLNQPQHF | TGTGCCAGCAGTTACTCGTCTGTGCCTCAACTAAATCAGCCCCAGCATTTT | TRBJ1-5 | TRBV6-2/TRBV6-3 | NA | NA
CASSQDVRAETQYF | TGCGCCAGCAGCCAAGACGTCCGAGCGGAGACCCAGTACTTC | TRBJ2-5 | TRBV4-3 | NA | NA
CASSYSFAEIYGYTF | TGTGCCAGCAGTTACTCTTTCGCGGAGATCTATGGCTACACCTTC | TRBJ1-2 | TRBV6-5 | NA | NA
CASSTSERLTGELFF | TGTGCCAGCAGCACTAGCGAAAGGCTTACCGGGGAGCTGTTTTTT | TRBJ2-2 | TRBV6-1 | NA | TRBD2
CASSISGQNNQPQHF | TGTGCCAGTAGTATCTCGGGTCAGAACAATCAGCCCCAGCATTTT | TRBJ1-5 | TRBV19 | NA | NA
CASSLNRGHPNEQFF | TGTGCCAGCAGCTTAAACAGGGGCCACCCTAATGAGCAGTTCTTC | TRBJ2-1 | TRBV7-9 | few | TRBD1
CASSPLGAETQYF | TGCGCCAGCAGCCCCTTGGGGGCCGAGACCCAGTACTTC | TRBJ2-5 | TRBV5-1 | NA | NA
CASSQGVLAGMGDIQYF | TGTGCCAGCAGCCAAGGTGTACTAGCGGGAATGGGTGACATTCAGTACTTC | TRBJ2-4 | TRBV3-1/TRBV3-2 | NA | TRBD2